This T cell receptor (beta chain) derives from a study of CDR3 diversity in severe acne. The CDR3 has 13 residues. Trimming cost V 3 bases and J 5 bases, with 10 bases left between them. Germline values: CDR1 ENHRY, CDR2 SYGVKD. One entry per CDR3 protein, called by TCRdb with MiXCR from the PCR reads. The repertoire includes more than 85,000 distinct CDR3 sequences, roughly 51% of them detected once, and under 15% sits in the top ten. The chain recombines TRBV10-3 with TRBJ1-2, with D hard to call. The sequenced sample was blood. The TCR originated in a male donor with acne. The CDR3 loop reads CAISELAAYGYTF. CDR3 sequence (DNA): TGTGCCATCAGTGAATTGGCAGCGTATGGCTACACCTTC.